Listed below are T cell receptor beta chains from one sample, sequenced in a study of blood T cells in healthy people across ages. TCRdb passed the 5' RACE reads through MiXCR, listing each CDR3 protein once. The sample records about 1 million distinct CDR3 sequences, 45% being singletons. The sample consisted of blood. These receptors all come from a woman aged 55-75 years in good health. The CDR3 runs from the conserved cysteine through the conserved F or W. Fields, in order: V gene, D gene, clone size, J gene, CDR3 DNA, CDR3 protein. D genes are given only for firm matches. Clone size is given for some rows only: seen once, a few or many times, or a class if the clone is expanded.

TRBV10-3	-	-	TRBJ2-5	TGTGCCATCAGTGAGTCGGGGGCCCCGGGAGAGACCCAGTACTTC	CAISESGAPGETQYF
TRBV6-5	-	few	TRBJ2-7	TGTGCCAGCAGTTACCATCCCCGAGGCGAGCAGTACTTC	CASSYHPRGEQYF
TRBV20-1	TRBD1	-	TRBJ1-5	TGCAGTGCCAGCGGGACAGTTGACAGCAATCAGCCCCAGCATTTT	CSASGTVDSNQPQHF
TRBV2	TRBD1	-	TRBJ2-3	TGTGCCAGCAGTCGCCAGACAGGGGGACCGGATACGCAGTATTTT	CASSRQTGGPDTQYF
TRBV6-5	-	-	TRBJ2-3	TGTGCCAGCAGTTACGGTGGTTCCAGAGGAGATACGCAGTATTTT	CASSYGGSRGDTQYF
TRBV6-5	-	-	TRBJ2-3	TGTGCCAGCAGTCAGGGACACACAGATACGCAGTATTTT	CASSQGHTDTQYF
TRBV6-2/TRBV6-3	-	many	TRBJ2-7	TGTGCCAGCAGCCGCGACCCCTACGAGCAGTACTTC	CASSRDPYEQYF
TRBV6-5	-	few	TRBJ2-4	TGTGCCAGCACTCAAGAGGGGGGGGCCAAAAACATTCAGTACTTC	CASTQEGGAKNIQYF
TRBV18	TRBD2	-	TRBJ2-5	TGTGCCAGCACCTTAGCGGGAGTGACAGAGACCCAGTACTTC	CASTLAGVTETQYF
TRBV25-1	TRBD2	once	TRBJ2-1	TGTGCCAGCAGTGACGGCGGGAGGGCCTGGAATGAGCAGTTCTTC	CASSDGGRAWNEQFF
TRBV27	-	few	TRBJ2-2	TGTGCCAGCAGTTCCTCATCCACCGGGGAGCTGTTTTTT	CASSSSSTGELFF
TRBV4-2	-	many	TRBJ2-7	TGTGCCAGCAGCCAAGAAGAAGGCTCCTACGAGCAGTACTTC	CASSQEEGSYEQYF
TRBV29-1	-	many	TRBJ1-2	TGCAGCGCCGGGGTTAACTATGGCTACACCTTC	CSAGVNYGYTF
TRBV27	TRBD1	few	TRBJ1-1	TGTGCCAGCAGCACCGTAAACACTCCGGGACAGGGGGCTGAAGCTTTCTTT	CASSTVNTPGQGAEAFF
TRBV5-1	TRBD1	-	TRBJ2-7	TGCGCCAGCAGCTTGGAAGGGACAAGGGGGCCCATCTCCTACGAGCAGTACTTC	CASSLEGTRGPISYEQYF
TRBV29-1	-	-	TRBJ2-3	TGCAGCGTTGACCCTGTCACAGATACGCAGTATTTT	CSVDPVTDTQYF
TRBV6-6	-	-	TRBJ2-7	TGTGCCAGCAGTTACTCCCGGCGGGGGCGGGAGCACGAGCAGTACTTC	CASSYSRRGREHEQYF
TRBV2	-	-	TRBJ2-3	TGTGCCAGCAGTCCCTTAGCGATCCGAAGCACAGATACGCAGTATTTT	CASSPLAIRSTDTQYF
TRBV10-3	-	-	TRBJ2-5	TGTGCCATCAGTGCAGGGGCACTTCGGGAGACCCAGTACTTC	CAISAGALRETQYF
TRBV20-1	TRBD2	-	TRBJ2-1	TGCAGTGCTCACAGAGCGGGAGGGCCTAATGAGCAGTTCTTC	CSAHRAGGPNEQFF
TRBV5-5	-	many	TRBJ2-3	TGTGCCAGCAGCTTGGGGCTATCAGATACGCAGTATTTT	CASSLGLSDTQYF
TRBV3-1	TRBD2	once	TRBJ2-3	TGTGCCAGCAGCCCTGTCTTGCTAGCGGGAGAAAGATTAGATACGCAGTATTTT	CASSPVLLAGERLDTQYF